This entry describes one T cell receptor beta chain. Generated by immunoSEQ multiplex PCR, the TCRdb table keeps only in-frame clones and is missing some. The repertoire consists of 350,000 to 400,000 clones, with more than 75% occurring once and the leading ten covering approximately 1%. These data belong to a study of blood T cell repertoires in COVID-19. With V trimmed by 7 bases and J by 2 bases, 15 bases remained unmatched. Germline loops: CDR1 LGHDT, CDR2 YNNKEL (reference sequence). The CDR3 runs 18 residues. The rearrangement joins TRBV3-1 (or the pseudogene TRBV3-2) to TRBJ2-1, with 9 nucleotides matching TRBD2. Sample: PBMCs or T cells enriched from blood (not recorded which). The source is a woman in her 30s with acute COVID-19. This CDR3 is CASTPWDSGGVTYNEQFF. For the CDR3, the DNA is TGTGCCAGCACCCCGTGGGATAGCGGGGGTGTTACCTACAATGAGCAGTTCTTC.